These 29 T cell receptor beta chains share one sample of origin, sequenced in a study of shared clonotypes between healthy human individuals. TCRdb's table, derived via immunoSEQ multiplex PCR, lists solely in-frame clones and lacks some. The table lists under 2,500,000 clones, 95% of them singletons. Sample: naive CD4+ T cells sorted from blood. This sample's subset: CD45RA+ positively selected. Every receptor here comes from a man in his late teens or twenties in good health.

This chain joins TRBV19 and TRBJ1-5; D gene unclear. Germline V CDR1 and CDR2: LNHDA, SQIVND (reference sequence). V shed 6 bases and J shed 6 bases, with 9 bases lying between them. CDR3 size: 12 residues. The chain's CDR3 is CASSPRFQPQHF. The CDR3 DNA follows: TGTGCCAGTAGCCCAAGATTTCAGCCCCAGCATTTT.

This clone has just one count. The chain recombines TRBV5-1 with TRBJ2-2; D remains ambiguous. Germline values: CDR1 SGHRS, CDR2 YFSETQ. Trimming pared 0 bases from V and 3 bases from J, leaving 12 bases between. The CDR3 extends over 16 amino acids. CDR3 in amino acids: CASSLAGQYDTGELFF. The CDR3 DNA sequence: TGCGCCAGCAGCTTGGCTGGGCAGTATGACACCGGGGAGCTGTTTTTT.

The chain has TRBV5-8 and TRBJ1-2; TRBD1 is a possible D gene (5 bases). CDR1 SGHTS and CDR2 YDEGEE come from the germline V gene. The CDR3 sequence is 13 residues long. The V end was cut by 4 bases, the J end by 2 bases, with 9 bases between. The CDR3 nucleotides read TGTGCCAGCAGCCGGACACCGAACTATGGCTACACCTTC. This gives the protein CASSRTPNYGYTF.

About this clone itself: Additional DNA sequences in this sample encode the identical CDR3. The CDR3 reads CASSLNSYEQYF. The CDR3 nucleotides read TGTGCCAGCAGCCTAAACTCCTACGAGCAGTACTTC. The chain has TRBV5-4 and TRBJ2-7; D remains ambiguous. CDR3 length: 12 amino acids. Trimming removed 4 bases at V and 0 bases at J, with 5 bases between. CDR1 is SGHNT and CDR2 is YYREEE in the germline V gene (reference sequence).

The J gene is TRBJ2-5, the V gene TRBV5-1; 10 bases align to TRBD2. Germline CDR1 reads SGHRS; CDR2 reads YFSETQ. The CDR3 is 19 residues long. V shed 4 bases, J shed 2 bases, and the junction held 17 bases outside the gene matches. CDR3 residues: CASSPRLPSGRRSQETQYF. Here the CDR3 DNA reads TGCGCCAGCAGCCCGCGCCTCCCTAGCGGGAGAAGAAGTCAAGAGACCCAGTACTTC.

The chain is built from TRBV5-1 and TRBJ2-2, with 8 bases fitting TRBD1. The ends lost 1 base at V and 1 base at J; junction bases unmatched: 6. CDR3 length equals 17 residues. The germline V gene encodes CDR1 SGHRS and CDR2 YFSETQ. CDR3 protein: CASSLPSGTGNTGELFF. The CDR3, as DNA: TGCGCCAGCAGCTTGCCTTCCGGGACAGGGAACACCGGGGAGCTGTTTTTT.

The DNA for the CDR3 is TGTGCCAGCACCCGAACCCTGGACACGAGGGGAATCAATTCACCCCTCCACTTT. Encoded protein: CASTRTLDTRGINSPLHF. The chain is built from TRBV7-9 and TRBJ1-6; TRBD1 might be the D (5 bases). Per germline, CDR1 SEHNR and CDR2 FQNEAQ (reference sequence). The CDR3 covers 18 residues. Trimming left V 7 bases short and J 7 bases short, with 26 bases between.

The V call is TRBV11-2, the J call TRBJ2-7; TRBD2 aligns across 7 bases. The ends lost 4 bases at V and 1 base at J; junction bases unmatched: 7. The CDR3 covers 15 residues. In germline, CDR1 is SGHAT, CDR2 FQNNGV. The CDR3 DNA follows: TGTGCCAGCAGCTCCCCAGGGCGGGGGTCCTACGAGCAGTACTTC. Protein product: CASSSPGRGSYEQYF.

This chain joins TRBV27 and TRBJ2-6, with D hard to call. Trimming shortened V by 6 bases and J by 0 bases, and 9 bases separated the two germline ends. The CDR3 is 15 residues long. The V gene's germline CDR1 is MNHEY and CDR2 SMNVEV (reference sequence). The CDR3 loop is CASRPDHSGANVLTF. CDR3 DNA: TGTGCCAGCAGACCTGACCACTCTGGGGCCAACGTCCTGACTTTC.

The chain couples TRBV7-8 to TRBJ2-3; a weak D match, TRBD2 (6 bases). V was trimmed by 0 bases and J by 6 bases, leaving 19 bases between them. CDR3 length equals 17 residues. Germline V gene sequence: CDR1 SGHVS, CDR2 FQNEAQ. The CDR3 DNA is TGTGCCAGCAGCTTAGCGCGTTGGGACTTACGGAAGGATACGCAGTATTTT. Amino acids: CASSLARWDLRKDTQYF.

V gene TRBV30 combines with J gene TRBJ2-3; D may be TRBD1 (5 bases). The CDR3 runs to 15 residues. V gave up 0 bases and J gave up 4 bases, with 14 bases separating them. Per the germline V gene, CDR1 is GTSNPN and CDR2 is SVGIG (reference sequence). The CDR3: CAWSVGSGSADTQYF. CDR3 in DNA: TGTGCCTGGAGTGTAGGTTCAGGGTCAGCAGATACGCAGTATTTT.

The chain has TRBV4-1 and TRBJ1-2; D gene unclear. Germline CDR1 MGHRA, CDR2 YSYEKL. V shed 3 bases and J shed 8 bases, with 16 bases lying between them. The CDR3 is 14 residues long. The CDR3 is CASSQIVHVSGYTF. For the CDR3, the DNA is TGCGCCAGCAGCCAGATTGTGCATGTGTCGGGCTACACCTTC.

The CDR3 DNA sequence: TGTGCCAGCAGCTTAGTGGGGGAACAGACCCAGTACTTC. Protein sequence: CASSLVGEQTQYF. The chain couples TRBV7-2 to TRBJ2-5, with D possibly called TRBD1 or TRBD2 (5 bases each). CDR1 SGHTA and CDR2 FQGNSA come from the germline V gene. The CDR3 is 13 amino acids. With 1 base removed from V and 6 bases from J, the gap between germline ends came to 9 bases.

V is TRBV30 and J is TRBJ1-1; 9 nucleotides line up with TRBD1. Germline CDR1 GTSNPN, CDR2 SVGIG (reference sequence). V lost 3 bases, J lost 5 bases, and 10 bases stayed unmatched. The CDR3 totals 15 residues. CDR3 in amino acids: CAWRETGTGRTEAFF. The CDR3 nucleotides read TGTGCCTGGAGGGAAACCGGGACAGGGAGGACTGAAGCTTTCTTT.

The chain carries TRBV10-2 and TRBJ2-7, with 10 bases that match TRBD1. Looked up from germline, CDR1 is WSHSY and CDR2 is SAAADI. The CDR3 has 15 amino acids. The V and J ends lost 3 bases and 3 bases, in that order; junction bases with no gene match: 5. Here the CDR3 reads CASSDYGQGDYEQYF. In DNA, the CDR3 is TGCGCCAGCAGTGACTACGGACAGGGGGACTACGAGCAGTACTTC.

J is TRBJ1-2 and V is TRBV2; possible D gene TRBD1, 5 bases. Trimming stripped 3 bases from V and 6 bases from J, with 14 bases between. The germline CDR1 and CDR2 sequences are SNHLY and FYNNEI. The CDR3 is 14 amino acids. As DNA, the CDR3 is TGTGCCAGCAGTGAGAATATAGGGACGGATGGCTACACCTTC. This encodes CASSENIGTDGYTF.

The J gene is TRBJ1-2, the V gene TRBV4-1; D gene uncertain. This CDR3 comprises 16 residues. The germline V and J ends were trimmed by 0 bases and 2 bases, with 13 bases remaining between them. The V gene's germline CDR1 is MGHRA and CDR2 YSYEKL. CDR3 sequence: CASSQEGSRRNYGYTF. In nucleotides, the CDR3 is TGCGCCAGCAGCCAAGAAGGCAGCCGGAGAAACTATGGCTACACCTTC.

The CDR3 DNA sequence: TGTGCCAGCAGTTTTGGACAGGGAACCGACGAGCAGTACTTC. This gives the protein CASSFGQGTDEQYF. This chain uses TRBV27 with TRBJ2-7, with TRBD1 identical over 8 bases. The CDR3 length is 14 residues. V was clipped by 3 bases and J by 5 bases; unmatched bases: 6. The germline gives CDR1 MNHEY, CDR2 SMNVEV (reference sequence).

The CDR3 DNA reads as TGTGCCAGCAGTTCCCCCTCAGGGGACAATCAGCCCCAGCATTTT. Its translation is CASSSPSGDNQPQHF. The gene calls are TRBV6-6 and TRBJ1-5; possible D gene TRBD1, 6 bases. The CDR3 has 15 amino acids. Per germline, CDR1 MNHNY and CDR2 SVGAGI (reference sequence). The V end was cut by 4 bases, the J end by 3 bases, with 13 bases between.

This clone has a single count. The chain uses TRBV18 and TRBJ1-5; the match to TRBD1 covers 9 bases. CDR3 length: 17 amino acids. Trimming cost V 3 bases and J 3 bases; bases outside gene matches: 9. Germline V gene sequence: CDR1 KGHSH, CDR2 LQKENI. CDR3 bases: TGTGCCAGCTCACCCACCCCCGGGACAGGGACCAATCAGCCCCAGCATTTT. It is translated as CASSPTPGTGTNQPQHF.

The gene calls are TRBV30 and TRBJ1-2; D unclear. The CDR3 contains 15 residues. The V gene lost 4 bases and the J gene lost 4 bases, with 19 bases spanning the gap. The germline gives CDR1 GTSNPN, CDR2 SVGIG (reference sequence). The CDR3 region is CAWTQMGPFFYGYTF. Here the CDR3 DNA reads TGTGCCTGGACTCAAATGGGCCCCTTCTTCTATGGCTACACCTTC.

The chain is built from TRBV5-4 and TRBJ2-3; possible D gene TRBD1, 7 bases. Looked up from germline, CDR1 is SGHNT and CDR2 is YYREEE (reference sequence). Between the trimmed V and J ends, which lost 5 bases and 11 bases, there was a span of 15 bases. The CDR3 contains 12 residues. CDR3 region: CASSLRGERQYF. Here the CDR3 DNA reads TGTGCCAGCAGTCTCAGGGGGGAGAGGCAGTATTTT.

The chain links TRBV5-4 to TRBJ2-5; 13 bases map to TRBD2. V was pared by 4 bases and J by 4 bases, with 4 bases of the junction left unmatched. The CDR3 runs to 15 residues. Germline values: CDR1 SGHNT, CDR2 YYREEE (reference sequence). The chain's CDR3 is CASSGTSGVGETQYF. In nucleotides, the CDR3 is TGTGCCAGCAGCGGGACTAGCGGGGTGGGAGAGACCCAGTACTTC.

The rearrangement links TRBV30 to TRBJ1-1; 7 bases agree with TRBD1. V gave up 0 bases and J gave up 1 base; unmatched junction bases: 2. This CDR3 is built from 14 residues. Looked up from germline, CDR1 is GTSNPN and CDR2 is SVGIG (reference sequence). CDR3 DNA sequence: TGTGCCTGGAGTGTAAAGGGGGCGAACACTGAAGCTTTCTTT. Translating gives CAWSVKGANTEAFF.

The chain recombines TRBV4-3 with TRBJ2-2; the D gene could be TRBD1 or TRBD2 (5 bases each). The CDR3 covers 15 residues. Trimming pared 1 base from V and 6 bases from J, leaving 12 bases between. Germline CDR1 reads LGHNA; CDR2 reads YSLEER. CDR3 in amino acids: CASSQVGPAAGELFF. The CDR3 DNA reads TGCGCCAGCAGCCAAGTGGGACCGGCCGCCGGGGAGCTGTTTTTT.

This chain connects TRBV18 to TRBJ2-2, with 7 positions matching TRBD2. The V gene end was trimmed by 3 bases and the J gene end by 1 base; junction bases not matched to a gene: 5. Germline V gene sequence: CDR1 KGHSH, CDR2 LQKENI. The CDR3 spans 16 residues. In DNA form, the CDR3 reads TGTGCCAGCTCACCCCTAGCGGTTGTGAACACCGGGGAGCTGTTTTTT. This sequence encodes CASSPLAVVNTGELFF.

Comments on this clone: One end of the junction is discordant with germline, which a read error may explain. This chain uses TRBV5-1 with TRBJ2-1; D is possibly TRBD1 (6 bases). The germline CDR1 and CDR2 sequences are SGHRS and YFSETQ. The CDR3 runs 12 residues. CDR3 sequence (DNA): TGCGCCAGCAGCCCCTCTGTGGGGGCGTCTATCTTC. It encodes CASSPSVGASIF.

The rearrangement joins TRBV10-1 to TRBJ2-3; 10 nucleotides match TRBD2. Losses at the gene ends were 3 bases for V and 2 bases for J; bases not matched to a gene: 5. The V gene's germline CDR1 is WNHNN and CDR2 SYGVQD (reference sequence). This CDR3 is built from 16 residues. The CDR3 DNA sequence: TGCGCCAGCAGTGAAGTTAGCGGGGGGTTCACAGATACGCAGTATTTT. Its protein is CASSEVSGGFTDTQYF.

The chain uses TRBV5-1 and TRBJ2-7; perhaps TRBD2 as D (5 bases). This CDR3 is built from 12 residues. The V gene's germline CDR1 is SGHRS and CDR2 YFSETQ. Trimming shortened V by 9 bases and J by 1 base, and 11 bases separated the two germline ends. The CDR3 protein is CANRGLSYEQYF. The CDR3 nucleotides read TGCGCCAACCGCGGGTTATCCTACGAGCAGTACTTC. The full variable domain, with the rest looked up from reference TRBV5-1 and TRBJ2-7, is KAGVTQTPRYLIKTRGQQVTLSCSPISGHRSVSWYQQTPGQGLQFLFEYFSETQRNKGNFPGRFSGRQFSNSRSEMNVSTLELGDSALYLCANRGLSYEQYFGPGTRLTVT.